These 27 T cell receptor beta chains share one sample of origin, sequenced in a study of identical twins. Each CDR3 protein is one row after TCRdb ran MiXCR on the 5' RACE reads. Among under 900,000 distinct CDR3 sequences listed, about 20% were seen once. The same data also went into a second study, on T cells expressing NK-cell markers.

The specimen sequenced was PBMCs. These receptors all stem from a woman aged 18-30 years in good health.

The genes are TRBV9 and TRBJ1-4; possible D gene TRBD1, 5 bases. Germline CDR1 SGDLS, CDR2 YYNGEE. This CDR3 contains 13 residues. V lost 4 bases and J lost 13, with 17 bases in between. DNA of the CDR3: TGTGCCAGCAGCCTAGGGGAAGGACGAAGACTGTTTTTT. It specifies CASSLGEGRRLFF.

The V and J genes are TRBV5-1 and TRBJ1-4; TRBD1 aligns across 7 bases. The junction had 4 bases not matched to a gene; V was cut back by 0 bases and J by 8 bases. This CDR3 contains 14 residues. Germline assignment: CDR1 SGHRS and CDR2 YFSETQ. The CDR3 region is CASSLVQGREKLFF. DNA of the CDR3: TGCGCCAGCAGCTTGGTACAGGGGAGAGAAAAACTGTTTTTT. The variable domain in full, with the rest retrieved from reference TRBV5-1 and TRBJ1-4, is KAGVTQTPRYLIKTRGQQVTLSCSPISGHRSVSWYQQTPGQGLQFLFEYFSETQRNKGNFPGRFSGRQFSNSRSEMNVSTLELGDSALYLCASSLVQGREKLFFGSGTQLSVL.

This clonotype has more than one count but fewer than ten. This chain connects TRBV4-3 to TRBJ2-2; D gene ambiguous. The CDR3 has 15 amino acids. In germline, CDR1 is LGHNA, CDR2 YSLEER. Trimming stripped 0 bases from V and 5 bases from J, with 10 bases between. The CDR3 loop is CASSQELTDTGELFF. The CDR3 DNA sequence: TGCGCCAGCAGCCAAGAATTAACGGATACCGGGGAGCTGTTTTTT.

The rearrangement uses TRBV6-6 and TRBJ2-5, with 7 bases that match TRBD2. Trimming at V came to 6 bases and at J to 5 bases, leaving 6 bases not matched to a gene. Germline V gene lookup returns CDR1 MNHNY and CDR2 SVGAGI (reference sequence). The CDR3 runs to 13 residues. The CDR3 loop reads CASRGGSGETQYF. The CDR3 nucleotides read TGTGCCAGCAGGGGAGGGTCCGGGGAGACCCAGTACTTC.

This clonotype was found a few times. The chain employs TRBV10-3 and TRBJ2-2; D possibly corresponds to TRBD1 (5 bases). The germline CDR1 and CDR2 sequences are ENHRY and SYGVKD. This CDR3 spans 14 amino acids. Trimming stripped 7 bases from V and 0 bases from J, with 9 bases between. The CDR3 bases are TGTGCCATCAAGACAGACGCGAACACCGGGGAGCTGTTTTTT. It yields the protein CAIKTDANTGELFF.

This chain uses TRBV29-1 with TRBJ2-1; D gene uncertain. Germline V CDR1 and CDR2: SQVTM, ANQGSEA. The CDR3 is made up of 11 amino acids. Deletions cut 4 bases from V and 5 bases from J, with 6 bases between. The CDR3 nucleotides read TGCAGCGTTGTTGGCAACAATGAGCAGTTCTTC. Translating gives CSVVGNNEQFF.

The chain employs TRBV12-3 or TRBV12-4 and TRBJ2-7, with 10 bases identical to TRBD2. V lost 5 bases and J lost 0; bases outside the gene matches: 4. The CDR3 runs 15 residues. In DNA form, the CDR3 reads TGTGCCAGCAGTGACGCTAGCGGGGGCTCCTACGAGCAGTACTTC. Protein sequence: CASSDASGGSYEQYF.

The chain uses TRBV20-1 and TRBJ2-3; D gene unclear. Germline CDR1 DFQATT, CDR2 SNEGSKA (reference sequence). The CDR3 loop spans 12 amino acids. CDR3 sequence (DNA): TGCTCCTGCGCTCCTAGCACAGATACGCAGTATTTT. This translates into CSCAPSTDTQYF.

This clonotype was observed a handful of times. V and J are TRBV15 and TRBJ1-5; a weak D match, TRBD1 (6 bases). V gave up 0 bases and J gave up 9 bases, with 12 bases separating them. The CDR3 loop spans 14 amino acids. Germline V gene data show CDR1 as LNHNV and CDR2 as YYDKDF (reference sequence). CDR3 loop: CATSRDPGAGPQHF. The CDR3, as DNA: TGTGCCACCAGCAGAGATCCAGGGGCCGGGCCCCAGCATTTT.

This clonotype was picked up a small number of times. J is TRBJ1-1 and V is TRBV3-1, with unresolved D. CDR1 and CDR2 (germline): LGHDT, YNNKEL (reference sequence). V lost 7 bases, J lost 0 bases, and 9 bases lay in between. This CDR3 region has 13 residues. The CDR3 DNA reads TGTGCCAGCAAGCTTCGGCTGAACACTGAAGCTTTCTTT. It yields the protein CASKLRLNTEAFF.

By sample share, this clonotype is medium-sized. The chain recombines TRBV12-3 or TRBV12-4 with TRBJ2-2, with D perhaps matching TRBD2 (6 bases). V gave up 3 bases and J gave up 11 bases, with 13 bases separating them. The CDR3 totals 13 residues. CDR3 DNA sequence: TGTGCCAGCAGTTTGTTGGAGGGCCTCGAGCTGTTTTTT. This sequence encodes CASSLLEGLELFF.

This clonotype appeared a few times. V gene TRBV6-1 combines with J gene TRBJ2-2, with 10 bases matching TRBD1. The CDR3 has 14 residues. Trimming at V came to 6 bases and at J to 7 bases, leaving 5 bases not matched to a gene. Germline assignment: CDR1 MNHNS and CDR2 SASEGT. In DNA form, the CDR3 reads TGTGCCAGCAGGCCTGGGACAGGGGTCGGGGAGCTGTTTTTT. It encodes CASRPGTGVGELFF.

This chain joins TRBV10-3 and TRBJ1-2, with TRBD1 as a possible D gene (5 bases). The germline CDR1 and CDR2 sequences are ENHRY and SYGVKD. The length of the CDR3 is 13 residues. V lost 7 bases, J lost 1 base, and 10 bases lay in between. The CDR3 region is CAITGTFNYGYTF. The CDR3 DNA reads as TGTGCCATCACTGGGACGTTTAACTATGGCTACACCTTC.

The chain links TRBV20-1 to TRBJ2-5, with TRBD1 as a possible D gene (6 bases). The CDR3 covers 15 residues. V dropped 3 bases and J dropped 3 bases, with 17 bases sitting between them. Germline CDR1 and CDR2: DFQATT and SNEGSKA (reference sequence). The CDR3 protein is CSARGARGREETQYF. The CDR3 bases are TGCAGTGCTAGGGGGGCAAGGGGACGGGAAGAGACCCAGTACTTC.

This clonotype was recorded a few times. This chain links TRBV12-3 or TRBV12-4 with TRBJ1-1; no reliable D call. CDR3 length equals 11 residues. V lost 5 bases and J 7 bases, leaving 8 bases between the germline ends. CDR3 bases: TGTGCCAGCAGTCGGACCGTTGAAGCTTTCTTT. Translated, it gives CASSRTVEAFF.

This clonotype has a handful of counts. The rearrangement joins TRBV7-9 to TRBJ1-4; 9 nucleotides align to TRBD1. Germline CDR1 and CDR2: SEHNR and FQNEAQ (reference sequence). The V segment lost 5 bases and the J segment 8 bases; nucleotides outside the gene matches: 9. The CDR3 sequence is 15 residues long. CDR3 DNA: TGTGCCAGCAGCCCAAACAGGGGGCCGGGGGAAAAACTGTTTTTT. It is translated as CASSPNRGPGEKLFF.

This clonotype was detected only a few times. The chain uses TRBV6-2 or TRBV6-3 and TRBJ2-7, with D possibly called TRBD1 or TRBD2 (6 bases each). The CDR3 has 16 residues. Germline V lookup: CDR1 MNHEY, CDR2 SVGEGT. V was trimmed by 0 bases and J by 5 bases, leaving 17 bases between them. Here the CDR3 reads CASSYSVRRGVHEQYF. In nucleotides, the CDR3 is TGTGCCAGCAGTTACTCGGTGCGGAGGGGGGTACACGAGCAGTACTTC.

V and J are TRBV7-2 and TRBJ2-1; TRBD1 matches 7 bases. V dropped 4 bases and J dropped 5; count of bases not matched to a gene: 8. This CDR3 comprises 15 residues. The germline CDR1 and CDR2 sequences are SGHTA and FQGNSA. The CDR3: CASSSTGVFHNEQFF. For the CDR3, the DNA is TGTGCCAGCAGCTCCACAGGGGTCTTCCACAATGAGCAGTTCTTC.

This clonotype turned up a few times. The rearrangement uses TRBV12-3 or TRBV12-4 and TRBJ2-1; 7 nucleotides agree with TRBD2. The V segment lost 2 bases and the J segment 9 bases; nucleotides outside the gene matches: 4. The CDR3 covers 13 residues. The CDR3 region is CASSLRGRGEQFF. CDR3 sequence (DNA): TGTGCCAGCAGTTTACGGGGGAGGGGTGAGCAGTTCTTC.

This clonotype was counted at least ten times. For the CDR3, the DNA is TGCAGTGCCCCAACGGGGGCTAGCGGGATAAACATTCAGTACTTC. Amino acids: CSAPTGASGINIQYF. The rearrangement links TRBV20-1 to TRBJ2-4; 9 bases align to TRBD2. This CDR3 has 15 residues. From germline, CDR1 is DFQATT and CDR2 SNEGSKA (reference sequence). V gave up 6 bases and J gave up 6 bases; unmatched junction bases: 12.

This clonotype was seen repeatedly, ten times or more. The chain couples TRBV7-2 to TRBJ1-5; a possible D gene is TRBD1 (5 bases). The length of the CDR3 is 14 residues. Per the germline V gene, CDR1 is SGHTA and CDR2 is FQGNSA. V was clipped by 5 bases and J by 6 bases, with 14 bases between them. CDR3 nucleotides: TGTGCCAGCAGCCCCCGGGGGGGGGGTCAGCCCCAGCATTTT. Protein sequence: CASSPRGGGQPQHF.

This chain uses TRBV6-2 or TRBV6-3 with TRBJ2-2; D gene ambiguous. CDR3 length equals 15 residues. Trimming took off 2 bases at V and 1 base at J, with 8 bases between the two ends. The germline V gene encodes CDR1 MNHEY and CDR2 SVGEGT. CDR3 in amino acids: CASSYDARNTGELFF. The CDR3 DNA follows: TGTGCCAGCAGTTACGATGCCCGGAACACCGGGGAGCTGTTTTTT.

This clonotype has just a few counts. V gene TRBV20-1 combines with J gene TRBJ2-5; 8 positions agree with TRBD2. This CDR3 is 13 amino acids long. The germline V gene has CDR1 DFQATT and CDR2 SNEGSKA (reference sequence). The V segment lost 5 bases and the J segment 5 bases; nucleotides outside the gene matches: 7. The CDR3 reads CSAGTSLEETQYF. In DNA form, the CDR3 reads TGCAGTGCTGGGACTAGTCTCGAGGAGACCCAGTACTTC.

CDR3 sequence reads: CSARNPLGLAGGLTRNEQFF. Here the CDR3 DNA reads TGCAGTGCTAGGAACCCCCTGGGACTAGCGGGGGGGCTGACGAGGAATGAGCAGTTCTTC. The chain couples TRBV20-1 to TRBJ2-1; 16 bases are shared with TRBD2. CDR3 length: 20 residues. CDR1 and CDR2 (germline): DFQATT, SNEGSKA (reference sequence). V lost 3 bases and J lost 7; bases outside the gene matches: 18.

V gene TRBV7-2 combines with J gene TRBJ2-7; D not certain. V lost 2 bases, J lost 3 bases, and 8 bases lay in between. Germline values: CDR1 SGHTA, CDR2 FQGNSA. CDR3 length equals 13 residues. The CDR3 coding sequence is TGTGCCAGCAGCTTATCGCATCGCTACGAGCAGTACTTC. Protein: CASSLSHRYEQYF.

The rearrangement joins TRBV7-9 to TRBJ1-1, with D unresolved. The V end lost 7 bases, the J end lost 6 bases, and 9 bases lay between the germline ends. This CDR3 contains 11 residues. The germline gives CDR1 SEHNR, CDR2 FQNEAQ (reference sequence). The CDR3 protein is CASIDLAEAFF. DNA of the CDR3: TGTGCCAGCATCGACTTGGCTGAAGCTTTCTTT.

The chain has TRBV20-1 and TRBJ2-1; unclear D gene. The CDR3 sequence is 8 residues long. The germline V and J ends were trimmed by 4 bases and 12 bases, with 4 bases remaining between them. Germline V lookup: CDR1 DFQATT, CDR2 SNEGSKA (reference sequence). CDR3 nucleotide sequence: TGCAGTGCTATTGGGCAGTTCTTC. Its translation: CSAIGQFF.